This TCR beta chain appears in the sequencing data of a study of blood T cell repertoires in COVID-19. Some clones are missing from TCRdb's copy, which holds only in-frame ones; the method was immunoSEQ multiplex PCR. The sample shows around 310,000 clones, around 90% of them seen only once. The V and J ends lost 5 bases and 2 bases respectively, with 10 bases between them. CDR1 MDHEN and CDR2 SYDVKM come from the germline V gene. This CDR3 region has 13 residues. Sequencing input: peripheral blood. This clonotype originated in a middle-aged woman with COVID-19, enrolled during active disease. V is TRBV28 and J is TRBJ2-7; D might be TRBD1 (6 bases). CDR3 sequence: CASSNGGPYEQYF. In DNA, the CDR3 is TGTGCCAGCAGTAATGGGGGCCCCTACGAGCAGTACTTC.